This is a list of T cell receptor beta chains from one sample in a study of OX40 agonist ivuxolimab in advanced cancers. Method: immunoSEQ multiplex PCR; TCRdb's copy keeps in-frame clones and lacks some. The data hold roughly 66,000 clones, with over 80% observed a single time. Sequencing used CD4+ or CD8+ T cells sorted from blood, obtained in a trial of the OX40 agonist ivuxolimab. These receptors originate from an adult with an advanced solid tumor such as melanoma, head and neck, liver or kidney cancer. CDR3s leave out the opening cysteine and the closing phenylalanine or tryptophan.

>TRBV4-3|TRBJ1-1
ASSQDPVNTEAF
>TRBV7-9|TRBJ1-1
ASTVQGYNTEAF
>TRBV7-2|TRBJ1-4
ASSLAAGTGLSLF
>TRBV6-5|TRBJ2-2
ASSSPRGRGTGELF
>TRBV11-3|TRBJ2-5
ASSLGKQGSQETQY
>TRBV2|TRBJ2-2
ASSGTGGGGELF
>TRBV5-1|TRBJ2-5
ASSSGGGEETQY
>TRBV7-2|TRBJ2-5
ASSRIAGGRETQY
>TRBV5-1|TRBJ2-7
ASSRDGAYEQY
>TRBV28|TRBJ2-5
ASSPSGQTKETQY
>TRBV5-6|TRBJ2-1
ASSTPGTSGNEQF
>TRBV19|TRBJ1-3
ASSIGQGGNTIY
>TRBV27|TRBJ1-1
ASSWFRGAPEAF
>TRBV11-3|TRBJ2-1
ASSLKISGRVRDEQF